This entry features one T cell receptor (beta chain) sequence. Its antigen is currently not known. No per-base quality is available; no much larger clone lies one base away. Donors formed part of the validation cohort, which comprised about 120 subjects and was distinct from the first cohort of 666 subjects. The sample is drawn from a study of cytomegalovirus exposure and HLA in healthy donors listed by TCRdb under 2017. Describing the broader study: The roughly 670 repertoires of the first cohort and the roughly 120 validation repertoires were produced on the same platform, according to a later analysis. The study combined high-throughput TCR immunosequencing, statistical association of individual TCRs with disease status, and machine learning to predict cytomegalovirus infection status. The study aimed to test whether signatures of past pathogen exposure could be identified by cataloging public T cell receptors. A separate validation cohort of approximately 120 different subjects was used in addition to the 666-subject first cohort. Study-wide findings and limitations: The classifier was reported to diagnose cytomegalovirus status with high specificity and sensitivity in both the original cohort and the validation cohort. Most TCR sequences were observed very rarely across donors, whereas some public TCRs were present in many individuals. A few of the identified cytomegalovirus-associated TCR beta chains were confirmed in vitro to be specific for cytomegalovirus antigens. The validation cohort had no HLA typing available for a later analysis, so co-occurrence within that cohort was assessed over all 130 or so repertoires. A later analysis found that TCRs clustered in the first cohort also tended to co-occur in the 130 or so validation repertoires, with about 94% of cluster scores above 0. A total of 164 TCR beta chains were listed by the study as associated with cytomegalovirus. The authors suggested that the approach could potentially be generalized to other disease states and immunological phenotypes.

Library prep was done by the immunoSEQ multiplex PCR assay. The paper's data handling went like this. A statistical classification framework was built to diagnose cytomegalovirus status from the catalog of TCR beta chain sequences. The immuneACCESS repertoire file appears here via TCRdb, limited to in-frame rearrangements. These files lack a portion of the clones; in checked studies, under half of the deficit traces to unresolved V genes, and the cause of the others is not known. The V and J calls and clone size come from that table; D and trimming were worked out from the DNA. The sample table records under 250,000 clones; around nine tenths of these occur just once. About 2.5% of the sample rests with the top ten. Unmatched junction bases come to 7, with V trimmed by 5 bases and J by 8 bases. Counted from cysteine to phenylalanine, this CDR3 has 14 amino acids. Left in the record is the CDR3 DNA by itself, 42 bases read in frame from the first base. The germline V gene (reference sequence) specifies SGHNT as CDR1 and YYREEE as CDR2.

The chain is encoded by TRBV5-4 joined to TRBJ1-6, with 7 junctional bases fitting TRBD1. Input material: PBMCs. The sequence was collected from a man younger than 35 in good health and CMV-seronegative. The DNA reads TGTGCCAGCAGACCCGACAGGGCCTATTCACCCCTCCACTTT. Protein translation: CASRPDRAYSPLHF.